Listed below are T cell receptor beta chains from one sample, sequenced in a study of cytomegalovirus exposure and HLA in healthy donors. The assay was immunoSEQ multiplex PCR, and TCRdb's table has in-frame clones only and misses some. The sample consists of under 250,000 clones, about 81% of them appearing once. Sequenced input: PBMCs. All receptors come from a woman in her 30s in good health and CMV-seronegative. CDR3s include the opening cysteine and the closing phenylalanine or tryptophan. A D gene is named only where the DNA matches it firmly. Some rows mark clone size as missing; the rest say once, few, many or name a class of expanded clone.

CDR3 DNA: TGTGCCTGGGCTAGCGGGAGCTACACAGATACGCAGTATTTT
CDR3 protein: CAWASGSYTDTQYF
D gene: TRBD2
J gene: TRBJ2-3
clone size: .
V gene: TRBV30

CDR3 DNA: TGTGCCAGCAGCCGGACTAGCGCGGAGACATATACGCAGTATTTT
CDR3 protein: CASSRTSAETYTQYF
D gene: TRBD2
J gene: TRBJ2-3
clone size: .
V gene: TRBV11-2

CDR3 DNA: TGTGCCAGCAGCTCACCCCCGCTTAGCGGTAACAATGAGCAGTTCTTC
CDR3 protein: CASSSPPLSGNNEQFF
D gene: .
J gene: TRBJ2-1
clone size: .
V gene: TRBV5-4

CDR3 DNA: TGTGCCAGCAGCTCCCTCAGGGACACTGAAGCTTTCTTT
CDR3 protein: CASSSLRDTEAFF
D gene: .
J gene: TRBJ1-1
clone size: .
V gene: TRBV28

CDR3 DNA: TGTGCCAGCAGTTATCAGGGGACAGGGCGTGAAAAACTGTTTTTT
CDR3 protein: CASSYQGTGREKLFF
D gene: TRBD1
J gene: TRBJ1-4
clone size: once
V gene: TRBV6-5

CDR3 DNA: TGTGCCAGCAGCGGCCGGGACAGATCCTACGAGCAGTACTTC
CDR3 protein: CASSGRDRSYEQYF
D gene: TRBD1
J gene: TRBJ2-7
clone size: .
V gene: TRBV9

CDR3 DNA: TGTGCCAGCAGGGTTCCGGGTACCTATGGCTACACCTTC
CDR3 protein: CASRVPGTYGYTF
D gene: .
J gene: TRBJ1-2
clone size: .
V gene: TRBV27

CDR3 DNA: TGTGCCAGCAGCTTGGGGACAGGGCTGGGCAATCAGCCCCAGCATTTT
CDR3 protein: CASSLGTGLGNQPQHF
D gene: TRBD1
J gene: TRBJ1-5
clone size: .
V gene: TRBV7-6

CDR3 DNA: TGTGCCAGCAGTGAATACTCCATTGGGGGCGATACGCAGTATTTT
CDR3 protein: CASSEYSIGGDTQYF
D gene: .
J gene: TRBJ2-3
clone size: .
V gene: TRBV25-1

CDR3 DNA: TGTGCCTGGAGTATTGTGACAGGGAGGACTGAAGCTTTCTTT
CDR3 protein: CAWSIVTGRTEAFF
D gene: TRBD1
J gene: TRBJ1-1
clone size: .
V gene: TRBV30

CDR3 DNA: TGTGCCAGCAGCCTCGACAGGGGTCCCTACGAGCAGTACTTC
CDR3 protein: CASSLDRGPYEQYF
D gene: TRBD1
J gene: TRBJ2-7
clone size: once
V gene: TRBV4-2

CDR3 DNA: TGTGCCATCAGTGAGTCGGGACTAGGGGGTCATGAGCAGTTCTTC
CDR3 protein: CAISESGLGGHEQFF
D gene: TRBD2
J gene: TRBJ2-1
clone size: .
V gene: TRBV10-3

CDR3 DNA: TGTGCCTGGATTCGCGACACTCTTCGTGGTGGCGAGCAGTACTTC
CDR3 protein: CAWIRDTLRGGEQYF
D gene: .
J gene: TRBJ2-7
clone size: .
V gene: TRBV30

CDR3 DNA: TGTGCCAGTAGACACTTCGACAGGCTCAATCAGCCCCAGCATTTT
CDR3 protein: CASRHFDRLNQPQHF
D gene: .
J gene: TRBJ1-5
clone size: .
V gene: TRBV19

CDR3 DNA: TGTGCCAGCAGCTTAGATCTCGGACAGGCATACGGCTACACCTTC
CDR3 protein: CASSLDLGQAYGYTF
D gene: TRBD1
J gene: TRBJ1-2
clone size: .
V gene: TRBV11-2

CDR3 DNA: TGCGCCAGCAGCTCCGCCGGGGTTCCCTACGAGCAGTACTTC
CDR3 protein: CASSSAGVPYEQYF
D gene: .
J gene: TRBJ2-7
clone size: .
V gene: TRBV5-1

CDR3 DNA: TGTGCCAGCAGCTTAAAGGGAGGACTAGCGAGCGAAGGGACCCAGTACTTC
CDR3 protein: CASSLKGGLASEGTQYF
D gene: TRBD2
J gene: TRBJ2-5
clone size: .
V gene: TRBV7-6